This TCR beta chain comes out of a study of OX40 agonist ivuxolimab in advanced cancers. Study background: Therapy given before enrollment (anti-PD-1, anti-PD-L1 or anti-CTLA-4) was allowed, and around 44% had some.

At baseline, cycle 4 day 1, and cycle 7 day 1, blood was sampled. Germline V gene lookup returns CDR1 MDHEN and CDR2 SYDVKM. The CDR3 has 14 residues. V lost 8 bases to trimming and J lost 2 bases; unmatched junction nucleotides: 9. Sequenced by immunoSEQ multiplex PCR; TCRdb stores in-frame clones only, minus some. The sample has about 69,000 clones; almost 90% are singletons. The chain links TRBV28 to TRBJ2-7, with TRBD2 matching over 7 bases. The sequencing used CD4+ or CD8+ T cells sorted from blood, collected in a trial of the OX40 agonist ivuxolimab. The TCR sequence derives from an adult with an advanced solid tumor such as melanoma, head and neck, liver or kidney cancer. CDR3 coding DNA: TGTGCCAGCGGGCGCGGGAGCTGGCCCTACGAGCAGTACTTC. As protein: CASGRGSWPYEQYF.